The 4 T cell receptor beta chains below come from one sample, sequenced in a study of blood T cell repertoires in COVID-19 (dated by TCRdb to 2019 to 2021). Library preparation used the immunoSEQ multiplex PCR assay. The table comes from immuneACCESS by way of TCRdb, which keeps in-frame sequences with V and J called. Part of the clones is missing from these tables; in studies checked, under half for an unresolved V gene and the rest for unknown reasons. The sample profile shows about 250,000 clones; around 90% of them were found once. The top ten hold around 2.9% of the sample. The sample consisted of PBMCs or T cells enriched from blood (not recorded which). The receptors here all came from a woman aged 45-59 years who had recovered from COVID-19.

V is TRBV24-1 and J is TRBJ1-5; D gene uncertain. Between the trimmed V and J ends, which lost 9 bases and 4 bases, there was a span of 21 bases. Germline V gene lookup returns CDR1 KGHDR and CDR2 SFDVKD. The CDR3 runs 16 residues. The CDR3 protein is CATAQNNPGSNQPQHF. Written as DNA, the CDR3 is TGTGCCACCGCCCAGAATAATCCGGGATCGAATCAGCCCCAGCATTTT.

V and J are TRBV4-1 and TRBJ1-1, with D perhaps matching TRBD1 (5 bases). Looked up from germline, CDR1 is MGHRA and CDR2 is YSYEKL. V lost 5 bases and J 2 bases, leaving 15 bases between the germline ends. The CDR3 covers 15 residues. The CDR3 nucleotides are TGCGCCAGCAGCTGGCAAGGCAGGGCCAACACTGAAGCTTTCTTT. Translating it yields CASSWQGRANTEAFF.

Here the CDR3 reads CASTRDRGPSYGYTF. As DNA, the CDR3 is TGTGCCAGCACACGGGACAGGGGACCCTCCTACGGCTACACCTTC. The J gene is TRBJ1-2, the V gene TRBV5-4; TRBD1 matches at 10 bases. The CDR3 is made up of 15 amino acids. V dropped 6 bases and J dropped 8; count of bases not matched to a gene: 13. CDR1 is SGHNT, CDR2 YYREEE, per germline (reference sequence).

The chain couples TRBV19 to TRBJ1-6; TRBD1 matches at 8 bases. Germline CDR1 LNHDA, CDR2 SQIVND (reference sequence). The CDR3 has 13 residues. Unmatched junction bases numbered 4, after V lost 5 bases and J lost 10 bases. For the CDR3, the DNA is TGTGCCAGTAGTGTAACAGGGGGATCACCCCTCCACTTT. Translation gives CASSVTGGSPLHF. The variable domain in full, completed from reference TRBV19 and TRBJ1-6, reads DGGITQSPKYLFRKEGQNVTLSCEQNLNHDAMYWYRQDPGQGLRLIYYSQIVNDFQKGDIAEGYSVSREKKESFPLTVTSAQKNPTAFYLCASSVTGGSPLHFGNGTRLTVT.